This T cell receptor beta chain emerged from a study of cytomegalovirus exposure and HLA in healthy donors. Study-wide results and limits: In a later analysis, a missense DCLRE1C variant was linked to TCR beta V- and J-gene trimming. A previous analysis found most TCR beta V segments productive roughly 87% or roughly 30% of the time. Association with HLA alleles at 0.05 false discovery rate was found for 16,951 TCR beta sequences in a later analysis.

CDR3 length equals 14 residues. Trimming left V 4 bases short and J 2 bases short, with 12 bases between. CDR1 and CDR2 from the germline V gene are SQVTM and ANQGSEA. This clone is medium-sized by share. What it binds is not known. 13 Jbeta primers and 60 Vbeta primers were used for the PCR. The assay was immunoSEQ multiplex PCR, and TCRdb's table has in-frame clones only and misses some. The sample comprises some 85,000 clones, approximately 78% of which are singletons, and roughly 4.2% rests with the top ten. Though probably carrying unrecorded immune exposures, donors were nominally healthy at sampling.

The chain carries TRBV29-1 and TRBJ1-3, with D possibly being TRBD1 (5 bases). The source is a woman in her forties in good health and CMV-seropositive. The sequencing input was PBMCs. In DNA, the CDR3 is TGCAGCGTTGTGGGGGGGGTTGCTGGAAACACCATATATTTT. Residues: CSVVGGVAGNTIYF. Full variable domain (remainder filled in from reference TRBV29-1 and TRBJ1-3): SAVISQKPSRDICQRGTSLTIQCQVDSQVTMMFWYRQQPGQSLTLIATANQGSEATYESGFVIDKFPISRPNLTFSTLTVSNMSPEDSSIYLCSVVGGVAGNTIYFGEGSWLTVV.